This T cell receptor beta chain was sequenced during a study of CD8 T cells in Susac syndrome. Germline V gene data show CDR1 as SGHRS and CDR2 as YFSETQ. V dropped 4 bases and J dropped 9 bases, with 14 bases sitting between them. CDR3 length: 13 residues. Reverse transcription used roughly 0.45 to 1 ug RNA and random hexamers. TCRdb passed the immunoSEQ multiplex PCR reads through MiXCR, listing each CDR3 protein once. The data contain 110,000 or so distinct CDR3 sequences, less than 95% of them singletons. Controls comprised healthy donors matched for age and sex. The genes are TRBV5-1 and TRBJ2-1; D not resolved. Specimen: CD8+ T cells from PBMCs. This clonotype was obtained from a human donor in good health. The CDR3 DNA reads as TGCGCCAGCAGCCCTATGAGCGACGTTGAGCAGTTCTTC. As protein: CASSPMSDVEQFF.